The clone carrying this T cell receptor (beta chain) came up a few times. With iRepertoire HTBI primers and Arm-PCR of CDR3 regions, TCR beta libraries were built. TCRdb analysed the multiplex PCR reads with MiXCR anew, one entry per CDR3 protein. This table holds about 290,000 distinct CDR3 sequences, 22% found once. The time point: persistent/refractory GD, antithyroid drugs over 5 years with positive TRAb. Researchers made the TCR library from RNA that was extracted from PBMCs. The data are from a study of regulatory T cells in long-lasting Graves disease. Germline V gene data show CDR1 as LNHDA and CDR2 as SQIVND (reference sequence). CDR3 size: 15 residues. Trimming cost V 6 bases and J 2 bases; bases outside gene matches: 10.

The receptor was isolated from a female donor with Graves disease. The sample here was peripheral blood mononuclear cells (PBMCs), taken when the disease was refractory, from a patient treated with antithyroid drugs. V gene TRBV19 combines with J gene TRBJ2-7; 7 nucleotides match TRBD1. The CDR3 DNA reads TGTGCCAGTAGCACCCCCGGGACAGAGGCCTACGAGCAGTACTTC. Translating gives CASSTPGTEAYEQYF.